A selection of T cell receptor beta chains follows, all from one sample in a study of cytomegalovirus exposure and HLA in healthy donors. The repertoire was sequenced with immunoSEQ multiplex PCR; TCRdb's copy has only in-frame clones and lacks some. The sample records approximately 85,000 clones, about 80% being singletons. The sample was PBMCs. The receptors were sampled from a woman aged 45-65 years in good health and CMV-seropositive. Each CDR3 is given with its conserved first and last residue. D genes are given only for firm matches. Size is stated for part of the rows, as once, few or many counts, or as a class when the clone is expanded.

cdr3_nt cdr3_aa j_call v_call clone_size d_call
TGTGCCAGCAGCGTAGGGCCTTTTCGTAGCGGGAGGGGAGAGGATACGCAGTATTTT CASSVGPFRSGRGEDTQYF TRBJ2-3 TRBV9 NA TRBD2
TGTGCCAGCACTTTGGAGACAGGAAACTATGGCTACACCTTC CASTLETGNYGYTF TRBJ1-2 TRBV2 NA NA
TGTGCCAGCAGTGAGCACAGGGGCCCCTACGAGCAGTACTTC CASSEHRGPYEQYF TRBJ2-7 TRBV6-1 NA TRBD1
TGTGCCAGCAGTGTTGGCAGAAATCAGCCCCAGCATTTT CASSVGRNQPQHF TRBJ1-5 TRBV2 NA NA
TGTGCCAGCAGCTCGGGAGCGGGAGCTCAGTTCTTC CASSSGAGAQFF TRBJ2-1 TRBV11-2 NA TRBD2
TGTGCCAGCAGTCGGACAGGCCAAGAGACCCAGTACTTC CASSRTGQETQYF TRBJ2-5 TRBV2 NA TRBD1
TGTGCCAGCAGCGGGAGACCCTACAATGAGCAGTTCTTC CASSGRPYNEQFF TRBJ2-1 TRBV7-9 few NA
TGTGCCAGCAGTGAGGACAGGGGGGGCGAGCAGTACTTC CASSEDRGGEQYF TRBJ2-7 TRBV6-1 NA TRBD1
TGTGCCAGCAGTGAATCCCTCTACGAGCAGTACTTC CASSESLYEQYF TRBJ2-7 TRBV6-1 NA NA
TGTGCCAGCAGCCATAGTCTGCTGAACACCGGGGAGCTGTTTTTT CASSHSLLNTGELFF TRBJ2-2 TRBV9 NA NA
TGTGCCAGCAGCTTACACCTCAACCCGGCGGTCAATGAGCAGTTCTTC CASSLHLNPAVNEQFF TRBJ2-1 TRBV7-9 NA NA
TGTGCCAGCAGCCCGGGGGACAGGGGGGAGCAAGAGACCCAGTACTTC CASSPGDRGEQETQYF TRBJ2-5 TRBV7-2 NA TRBD1
TGTGCCAGCAGTAAAGCCTCGACAGGCACCGGGGAGCTGTTTTTT CASSKASTGTGELFF TRBJ2-2 TRBV6-6 NA NA
TGTGCCAGCAGCGCCCAACAGGGGGCGCAATATAATGAGCAGTTCTTC CASSAQQGAQYNEQFF TRBJ2-1 TRBV9 NA TRBD1
TGTGCCAGTAGCACCGGGACAGGGTGGGAGACCCAGTACTTC CASSTGTGWETQYF TRBJ2-5 TRBV19 NA TRBD1
TGTGCCAGCAGCTTATGGGGCGGGGGGGCCTACAATGAGCAGTTCTTC CASSLWGGGAYNEQFF TRBJ2-1 TRBV7-8 NA TRBD2
TGTGCCAGTAGTATCGGGTTTAGCACAGATACGCAGTATTTT CASSIGFSTDTQYF TRBJ2-3 TRBV19 NA NA
TGTGCCAGCAGCACGGACAGGGGACAGTACGAGCAGTACTTC CASSTDRGQYEQYF TRBJ2-7 TRBV7-8 NA TRBD1
TGTGCCAGCAGCGGTCCAGGGGCTAGGTATGGCTACACCTTC CASSGPGARYGYTF TRBJ1-2 TRBV9 NA NA
TGTGCCAGCAGTGAAGGACAGGGGTTTTGGCCCCAGCATTTT CASSEGQGFWPQHF TRBJ1-5 TRBV2 NA TRBD1
TGTGCCAGCAGCCGCCCCGGACAGTACGGGGAGCTGTTTTTT CASSRPGQYGELFF TRBJ2-2 TRBV7-9 NA NA
TGTGCCAGCAGTTTATATCCGGGGTCACACTATGGCTACACCTTC CASSLYPGSHYGYTF TRBJ1-2 TRBV27 NA NA
TGTGCCAGCAGTTATAATCCAGGGACTCCCGGGGAGCTGTTTTTT CASSYNPGTPGELFF TRBJ2-2 TRBV6-5 NA NA